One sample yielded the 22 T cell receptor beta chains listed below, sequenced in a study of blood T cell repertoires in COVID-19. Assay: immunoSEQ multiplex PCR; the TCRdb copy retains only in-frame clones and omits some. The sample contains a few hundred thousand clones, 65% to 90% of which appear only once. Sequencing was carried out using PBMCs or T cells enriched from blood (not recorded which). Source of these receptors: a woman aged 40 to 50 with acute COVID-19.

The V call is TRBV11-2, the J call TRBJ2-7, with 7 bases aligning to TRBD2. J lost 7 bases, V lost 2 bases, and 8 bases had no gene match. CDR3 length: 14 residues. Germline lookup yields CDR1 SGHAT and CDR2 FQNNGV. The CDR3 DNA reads TGTGCCAGCAGCTTAACAGCGGGAAGGGGAGAGCAGTACTTC. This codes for CASSLTAGRGEQYF.

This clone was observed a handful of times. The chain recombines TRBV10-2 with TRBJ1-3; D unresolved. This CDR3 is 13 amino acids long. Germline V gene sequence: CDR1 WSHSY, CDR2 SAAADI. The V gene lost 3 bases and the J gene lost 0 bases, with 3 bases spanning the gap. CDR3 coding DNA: TGCGCCAGCAGTGACAGCTCTGGAAACACCATATATTTT. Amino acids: CASSDSSGNTIYF.

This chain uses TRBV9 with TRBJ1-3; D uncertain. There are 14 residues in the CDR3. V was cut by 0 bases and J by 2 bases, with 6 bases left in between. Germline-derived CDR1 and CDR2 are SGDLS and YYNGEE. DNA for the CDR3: TGTGCCAGCAGCGTAGCCGGGGCTGGAAACACCATATATTTT. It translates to CASSVAGAGNTIYF.

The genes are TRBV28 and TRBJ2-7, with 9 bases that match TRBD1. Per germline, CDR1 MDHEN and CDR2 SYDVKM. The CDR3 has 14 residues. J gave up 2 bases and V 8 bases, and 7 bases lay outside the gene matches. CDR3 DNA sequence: TGTGCCAGCTTTCCCGGGACAGGGACCTACGAGCAGTACTTC. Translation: CASFPGTGTYEQYF.

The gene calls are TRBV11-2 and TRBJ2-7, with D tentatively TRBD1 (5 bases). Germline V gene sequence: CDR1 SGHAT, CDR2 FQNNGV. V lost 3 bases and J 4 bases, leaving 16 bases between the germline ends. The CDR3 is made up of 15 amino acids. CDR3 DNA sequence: TGTGCCAGCAGCTTCATAGGGGATTCAAGTTACGAGCAGTACTTC. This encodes CASSFIGDSSYEQYF.

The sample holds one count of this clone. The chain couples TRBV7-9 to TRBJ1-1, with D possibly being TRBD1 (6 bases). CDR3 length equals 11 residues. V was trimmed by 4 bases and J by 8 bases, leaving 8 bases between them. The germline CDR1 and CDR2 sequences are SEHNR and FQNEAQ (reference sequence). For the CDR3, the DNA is TGTGCCAGCAGCTCACAGGGAGAAGCTTTCTTT. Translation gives CASSSQGEAFF.

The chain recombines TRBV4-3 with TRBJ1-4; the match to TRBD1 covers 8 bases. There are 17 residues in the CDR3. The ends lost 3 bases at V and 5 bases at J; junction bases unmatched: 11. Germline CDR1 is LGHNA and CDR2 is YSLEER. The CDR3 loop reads CASSQRSRGLGNEKLFF. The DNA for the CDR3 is TGCGCCAGCAGCCAGCGATCCAGGGGGCTAGGGAATGAAAAACTGTTTTTT.

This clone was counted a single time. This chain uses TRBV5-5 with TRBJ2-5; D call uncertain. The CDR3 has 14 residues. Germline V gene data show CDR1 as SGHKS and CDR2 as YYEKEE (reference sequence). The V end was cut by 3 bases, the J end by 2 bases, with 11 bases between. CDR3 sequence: CASSWRLLQETQYF. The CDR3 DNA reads TGTGCCAGCAGCTGGAGATTATTACAAGAGACCCAGTACTTC. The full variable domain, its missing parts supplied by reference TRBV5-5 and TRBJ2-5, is DAGVTQSPTHLIKTRGQQVTLRCSPISGHKSVSWYQQVLGQGPQFIFQYYEKEERGRGNFPDRFSARQFPNYSSELNVNALLLGDSALYLCASSWRLLQETQYFGPGTRLLVL.

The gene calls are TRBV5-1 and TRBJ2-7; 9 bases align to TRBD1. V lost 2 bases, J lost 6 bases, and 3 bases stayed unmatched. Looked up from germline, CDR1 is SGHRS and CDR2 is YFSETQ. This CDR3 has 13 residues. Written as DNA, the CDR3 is TGCGCCAGCAGCTTCAGACAGGGGGGCGAGCAGTACTTC. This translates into CASSFRQGGEQYF.

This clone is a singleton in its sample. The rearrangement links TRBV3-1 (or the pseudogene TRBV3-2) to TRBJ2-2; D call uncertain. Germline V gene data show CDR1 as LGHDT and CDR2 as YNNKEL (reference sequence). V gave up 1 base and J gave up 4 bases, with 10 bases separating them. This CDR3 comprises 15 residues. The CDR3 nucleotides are TGTGCCAGCAGCCAAGTTGGCTTCTCCACCGGGGAGCTGTTTTTT. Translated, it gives CASSQVGFSTGELFF.

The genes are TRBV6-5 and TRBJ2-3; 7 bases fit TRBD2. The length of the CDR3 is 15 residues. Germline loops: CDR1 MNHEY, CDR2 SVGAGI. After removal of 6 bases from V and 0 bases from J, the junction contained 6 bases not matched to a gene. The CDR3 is CASRTGLRSTDTQYF. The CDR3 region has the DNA TGTGCCAGCAGGACGGGACTACGGAGCACAGATACGCAGTATTTT.

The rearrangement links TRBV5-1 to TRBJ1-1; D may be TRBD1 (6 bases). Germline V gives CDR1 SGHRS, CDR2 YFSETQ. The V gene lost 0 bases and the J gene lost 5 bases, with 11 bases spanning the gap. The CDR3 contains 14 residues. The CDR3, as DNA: TGCGCCAGCAGCTTGGAACAGGGTCGGACTGAAGCTTTCTTT. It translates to CASSLEQGRTEAFF. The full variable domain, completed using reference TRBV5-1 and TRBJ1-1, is KAGVTQTPRYLIKTRGQQVTLSCSPISGHRSVSWYQQTPGQGLQFLFEYFSETQRNKGNFPGRFSGRQFSNSRSEMNVSTLELGDSALYLCASSLEQGRTEAFFGQGTRLTVV.

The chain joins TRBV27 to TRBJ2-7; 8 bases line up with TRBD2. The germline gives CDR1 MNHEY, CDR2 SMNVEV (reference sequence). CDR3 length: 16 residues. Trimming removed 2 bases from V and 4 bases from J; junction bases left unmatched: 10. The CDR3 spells CASSLKLPAGAYEQYF. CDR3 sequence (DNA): TGTGCCAGCAGTTTAAAGCTTCCAGCGGGAGCTTACGAGCAGTACTTC.

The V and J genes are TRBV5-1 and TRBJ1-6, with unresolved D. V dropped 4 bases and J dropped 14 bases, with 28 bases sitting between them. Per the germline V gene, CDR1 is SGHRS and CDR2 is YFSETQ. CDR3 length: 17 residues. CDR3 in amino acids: CASSPGSRGAAGWALHF. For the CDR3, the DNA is TGCGCCAGCAGCCCTGGCTCCCGAGGAGCTGCGGGGTGGGCCCTCCACTTT.

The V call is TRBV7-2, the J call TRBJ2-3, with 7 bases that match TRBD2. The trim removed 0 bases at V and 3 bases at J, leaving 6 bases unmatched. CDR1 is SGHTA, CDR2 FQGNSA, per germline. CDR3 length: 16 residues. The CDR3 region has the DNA TGTGCCAGCAGCTTAGCCCCGGGACTACGAACAGATACGCAGTATTTT. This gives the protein CASSLAPGLRTDTQYF. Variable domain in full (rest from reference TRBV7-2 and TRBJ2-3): GAGVSQSPSNKVTEKGKDVELRCDPISGHTALYWYRQSLGQGLEFLIYFQGNSAPDKSGLPSDRFSAERTGGSVSTLTIQRTQQEDSAVYLCASSLAPGLRTDTQYFGPGTRLTVL.

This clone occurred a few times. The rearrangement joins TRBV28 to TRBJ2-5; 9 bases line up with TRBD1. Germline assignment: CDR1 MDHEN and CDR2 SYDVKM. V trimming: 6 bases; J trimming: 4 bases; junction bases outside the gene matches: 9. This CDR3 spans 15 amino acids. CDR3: CASRPGTGGLETQYF. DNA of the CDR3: TGTGCCAGCAGACCTGGCACAGGGGGCTTAGAGACCCAGTACTTC.

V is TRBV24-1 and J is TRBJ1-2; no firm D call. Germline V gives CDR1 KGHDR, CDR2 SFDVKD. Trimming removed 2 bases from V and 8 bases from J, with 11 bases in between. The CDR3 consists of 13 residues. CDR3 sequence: CATSDYGTAGYTF. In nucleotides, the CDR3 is TGTGCCACCAGTGATTACGGTACAGCCGGCTACACCTTC.

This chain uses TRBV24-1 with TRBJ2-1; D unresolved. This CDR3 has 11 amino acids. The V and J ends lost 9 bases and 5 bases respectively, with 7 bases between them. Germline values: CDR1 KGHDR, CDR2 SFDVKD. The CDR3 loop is CATSRNNEQFF. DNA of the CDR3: TGTGCCACCTCGAGAAACAATGAGCAGTTCTTC.

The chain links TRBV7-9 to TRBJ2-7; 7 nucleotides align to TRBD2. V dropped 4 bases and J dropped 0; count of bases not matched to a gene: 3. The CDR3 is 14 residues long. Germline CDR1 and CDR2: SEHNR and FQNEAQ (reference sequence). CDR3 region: CASSWRESSYEQYF. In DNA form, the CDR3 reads TGTGCCAGCAGCTGGCGGGAGAGCTCCTACGAGCAGTACTTC. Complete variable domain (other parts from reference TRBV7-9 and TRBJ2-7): DTGVSQNPRHKITKRGQNVTFRCDPISEHNRLYWYRQTLGQGPEFLTYFQNEAQLEKSRLLSDRFSAERPKGSFSTLEIQRTEQGDSAMYLCASSWRESSYEQYFGPGTRLTVT.

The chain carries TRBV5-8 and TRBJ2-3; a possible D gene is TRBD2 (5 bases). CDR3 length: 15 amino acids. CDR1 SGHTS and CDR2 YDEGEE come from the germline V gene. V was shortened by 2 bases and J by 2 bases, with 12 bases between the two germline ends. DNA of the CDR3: TGTGCCAGCAGCTTTCGAGGGTATTCCACAGATACGCAGTATTTT. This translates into CASSFRGYSTDTQYF.

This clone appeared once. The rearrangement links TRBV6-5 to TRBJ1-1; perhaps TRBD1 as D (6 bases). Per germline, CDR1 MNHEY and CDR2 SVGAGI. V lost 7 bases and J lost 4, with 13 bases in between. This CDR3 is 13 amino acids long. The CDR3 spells CASITGSGTEAFF. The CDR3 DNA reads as TGTGCCAGCATCACAGGGTCTGGCACTGAAGCTTTCTTT.

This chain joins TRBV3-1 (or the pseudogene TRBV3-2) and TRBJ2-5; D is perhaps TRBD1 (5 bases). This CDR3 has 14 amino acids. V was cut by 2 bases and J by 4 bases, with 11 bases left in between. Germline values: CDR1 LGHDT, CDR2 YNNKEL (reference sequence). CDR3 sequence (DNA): TGTGCCAGCAGCCAAAAAAGGGGCGTAGAGACCCAGTACTTC. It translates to CASSQKRGVETQYF.